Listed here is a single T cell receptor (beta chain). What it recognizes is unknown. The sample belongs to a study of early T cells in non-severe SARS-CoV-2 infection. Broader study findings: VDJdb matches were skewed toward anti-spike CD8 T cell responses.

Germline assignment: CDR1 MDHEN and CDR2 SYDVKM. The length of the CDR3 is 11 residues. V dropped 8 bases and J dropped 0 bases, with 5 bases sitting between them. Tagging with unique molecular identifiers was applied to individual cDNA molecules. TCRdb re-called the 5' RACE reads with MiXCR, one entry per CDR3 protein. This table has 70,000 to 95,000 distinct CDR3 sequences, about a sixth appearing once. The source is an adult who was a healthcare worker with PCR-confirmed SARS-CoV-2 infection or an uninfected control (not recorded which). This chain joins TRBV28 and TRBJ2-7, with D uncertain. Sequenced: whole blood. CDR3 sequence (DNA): TGTGCCAGCGCCACCTCCTACGAGCAGTACTTC. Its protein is CASATSYEQYF.